The present T cell receptor (beta chain) was sequenced within a study of T cell repertoires and HLA-DP antigens. This clone is hyperexpanded (1% or more) in the sample. The sample label means: CD137+ CD4 T cells sorted after culture with HeLa expressing allogeneic HLA-DP. HeLa stimulator cells carried retrovirally transduced HLA-DPA1/DPB1, HLA-DM, invariant chain and CD80. CD4+ cells expanded for 15 days were restimulated roughly 25 h with allogeneic-DPB1 HeLa cells. The protocol was immunoSEQ multiplex PCR, while the TCRdb copy is restricted to in-frame clones and leaves out a portion. The repertoire includes 300 to 450 clones, 65% to 70% of them detected once, and about 42% sits in the top ten. This clonotype was obtained from a woman in her late teens or twenties in good health and CMV-seronegative. Sequencing was done on a sample of alloreactive CD137+ CD4+ T cells from cultured PBMCs. The sample's subset: CD137+ CD4+ cells sorted after 24 h restimulation with the allogeneic HLA-DP-expressing HeLa cells.

The DNA of the CDR3 is TGTGCCAGCAGGCCTAGCGGAATTCCAGATACGCAGTATTTT. Its translation: CASRPSGIPDTQYF. The chain uses TRBV14 and TRBJ2-3; 7 bases align to TRBD2. This CDR3 has 14 residues. Per the germline V gene, CDR1 is SGHDN and CDR2 is FVKESK. V shed 6 bases, J shed 4 bases, and the junction held 7 bases outside the gene matches.